The rows below give T cell receptor beta chains drawn from one sample of a study of CD8+CD57+ T cells in acquired aplastic anemia. TCRdb used MiXCR to reprocess the reads, holding one entry per CDR3 protein. The repertoire includes 450,000 to 600,000 distinct CDR3 sequences, around 32% of them detected once, and approximately 0.82% sits in the top ten. Sequencing was done on a sample of sorted CD4+, CD8+, or CD8+CD57+ T cells (not recorded which) from PBMCs. All receptors come from a human donor with aplastic anemia. CDR3s include the opening cysteine and the closing phenylalanine or tryptophan. A D gene is named only where the DNA matches it firmly. Size values are once, few and many counts, or a class for expanded clones, and some rows have none.

clone size: many; J gene: TRBJ1-6; V gene: TRBV14; D gene: -; CDR3 DNA: TGTGCCAGCAGCGGGGGGTATTCACCCCTCCACTTT; CDR3 protein: CASSGGYSPLHF
clone size: few; J gene: TRBJ1-2; V gene: TRBV29-1; D gene: -; CDR3 DNA: TGCAGCGTCTCGTCCACCCCGAGGGATCGATATGGCTACACCTTC; CDR3 protein: CSVSSTPRDRYGYTF
clone size: -; J gene: TRBJ2-5; V gene: TRBV7-2; D gene: -; CDR3 DNA: TGTGCCAGCAGCAGTTCGTTGGGGGGGCGGGAGACCCAGTACTTC; CDR3 protein: CASSSSLGGRETQYF
clone size: -; J gene: TRBJ1-5; V gene: TRBV28; D gene: -; CDR3 DNA: TGTGCCAGCAGCCGGGTTGGTCAGCCCCAGCATTTT; CDR3 protein: CASSRVGQPQHF
clone size: few; J gene: TRBJ2-7; V gene: TRBV25-1; D gene: -; CDR3 DNA: TGTGCCAGCAGTGAATCCATGGGACCTCAATACGAGCAGTACTTC; CDR3 protein: CASSESMGPQYEQYF
clone size: -; J gene: TRBJ2-2; V gene: TRBV15; D gene: TRBD1; CDR3 DNA: TGTGCCACCAGCAGAGTTGGGACAGGGGTTTCCGGGGAGCTGTTTTTT; CDR3 protein: CATSRVGTGVSGELFF
clone size: -; J gene: TRBJ1-2; V gene: TRBV6-5; D gene: TRBD1; CDR3 DNA: TGTGCCAGCAGTTTATACGGGACAGGGGCCTATGGCTACACCTTC; CDR3 protein: CASSLYGTGAYGYTF
clone size: few; J gene: TRBJ2-3; V gene: TRBV19; D gene: -; CDR3 DNA: TGTGCCAGTACCGGACCGGGGACCCAGATAGGTACGCAGTATTTT; CDR3 protein: CASTGPGTQIGTQYF
clone size: many; J gene: TRBJ2-5; V gene: TRBV7-9; D gene: -; CDR3 DNA: TGTGCCAGCAGCCTAAATGAGGAGACCCAGTACTTC; CDR3 protein: CASSLNEETQYF
clone size: -; J gene: TRBJ1-1; V gene: TRBV4-1; D gene: TRBD1; CDR3 DNA: TGCGCCAGCAGCCAACCAACCAAGGACAGGGGGCGAGGAGCTTTCTTT; CDR3 protein: CASSQPTKDRGRGAFF
clone size: -; J gene: TRBJ2-5; V gene: TRBV28; D gene: TRBD2; CDR3 DNA: TGTGCCAGCAGTTTAGAGCGGGAGGGCCAATTGGCCCAGTACTTC; CDR3 protein: CASSLEREGQLAQYF
clone size: few; J gene: TRBJ2-7; V gene: TRBV29-1; D gene: TRBD2; CDR3 DNA: TGCAGCGTCGTGGGACTAGCGGGAGTGCACGAGCAGTACTTC; CDR3 protein: CSVVGLAGVHEQYF
clone size: few; J gene: TRBJ1-4; V gene: TRBV11-2; D gene: -; CDR3 DNA: TGTGCCAGCAGCTTAGAGGCGATGGGGGGGCGGGAAAAACTGTTTTTT; CDR3 protein: CASSLEAMGGREKLFF
clone size: many; J gene: TRBJ2-7; V gene: TRBV9; D gene: -; CDR3 DNA: TGTGCCAGCAGCGTAGGTGACAATTCCTACGAGCAGTACTTC; CDR3 protein: CASSVGDNSYEQYF
clone size: -; J gene: TRBJ1-1; V gene: TRBV6-5; D gene: -; CDR3 DNA: TGTGCCAGCAGTTACTCTGGAGGAGGCTACACTGAAGCTTTCTTT; CDR3 protein: CASSYSGGGYTEAFF
clone size: many; J gene: TRBJ1-5; V gene: TRBV19; D gene: TRBD1; CDR3 DNA: TGTGCCAGTAGTATCGACAGGGGGCGCGGTCAGCCCCAGCATTTT; CDR3 protein: CASSIDRGRGQPQHF
clone size: few; J gene: TRBJ2-1; V gene: TRBV6-4; D gene: -; CDR3 DNA: TGTGCCAGCAGTGACATAACCGGGACAAAATACAATGAGCAGTTCTTC; CDR3 protein: CASSDITGTKYNEQFF
clone size: -; J gene: TRBJ2-3; V gene: TRBV4-2; D gene: TRBD2; CDR3 DNA: TGTGCCAGCAGCCAAGAACTAGCGGGGACAGATACGCAGTATTTT; CDR3 protein: CASSQELAGTDTQYF
clone size: -; J gene: TRBJ2-5; V gene: TRBV5-4; D gene: TRBD2; CDR3 DNA: TGTGCCAGCAGCTTGGAACTAGCGGGAGCCCAAGAGACCCAGTACTTC; CDR3 protein: CASSLELAGAQETQYF
clone size: -; J gene: TRBJ1-2; V gene: TRBV10-3; D gene: -; CDR3 DNA: TGTGCCATCAGTGAGTCGGAGGCAGGCTACACCTTC; CDR3 protein: CAISESEAGYTF
clone size: many; J gene: TRBJ2-2; V gene: TRBV2; D gene: -; CDR3 DNA: TGTGCCAGCAGTGACAGGGGGGACACCGGGGAGCTGTTTTTT; CDR3 protein: CASSDRGDTGELFF
clone size: few; J gene: TRBJ1-2; V gene: TRBV6-1; D gene: TRBD1; CDR3 DNA: TGTGCCAGCAGTGAGGCCGGGACAGGATCTAACTATGGCTACACCTTC; CDR3 protein: CASSEAGTGSNYGYTF
clone size: many; J gene: TRBJ1-1; V gene: TRBV15; D gene: -; CDR3 DNA: TGTGCCACCAGCAGAGTTCTTACAGGCTCTGAAGCTTTCTTT; CDR3 protein: CATSRVLTGSEAFF
clone size: few; J gene: TRBJ2-7; V gene: TRBV29-1; D gene: -; CDR3 DNA: TGCAGCGTTGCCAGTGCCCACGACAGGTTCGGAGAGCAGTACTTC; CDR3 protein: CSVASAHDRFGEQYF
clone size: few; J gene: TRBJ2-2; V gene: TRBV4-1; D gene: -; CDR3 DNA: TGCGCCAGCAGCCAAGAGTCCGGGAGACACACCGGGGAGCTGTTTTTT; CDR3 protein: CASSQESGRHTGELFF
clone size: few; J gene: TRBJ2-2; V gene: TRBV19; D gene: -; CDR3 DNA: TGTGCCAGTAGTATGGGGCTGGACAACACCGGGGAGCTGTTTTTT; CDR3 protein: CASSMGLDNTGELFF
clone size: once; J gene: TRBJ1-5; V gene: TRBV10-3; D gene: -; CDR3 DNA: TGTGCCATCAGTGATTTTAAAGGAGGACATAGCAATCAGCCCCAGCATTTT; CDR3 protein: CAISDFKGGHSNQPQHF
clone size: many; J gene: TRBJ1-4; V gene: TRBV15; D gene: -; CDR3 DNA: TGTGCCACCAGCAGGGGGCGGGTAAATGAAAAACTGTTTTTT; CDR3 protein: CATSRGRVNEKLFF